These T cell receptor beta chains were read from a single sample in a study of blood T cell repertoires in COVID-19. Sequencing was performed with immunoSEQ multiplex PCR; in TCRdb, only in-frame clones are kept and a portion is missing. In the table there are hundreds of thousands of clones, 85% to 90% of which are singletons. Material: PBMCs or T cells enriched from blood (not recorded which). The receptors shown here come from a man aged 25 to 45 who had recovered from COVID-19. Both conserved end residues are part of each CDR3. D genes are given only for firm matches. Where a row states a size, it is once, few, many or the class of an expanded clone; other rows omit it.

TRBD2,-,TRBJ2-7,18,TRBV5-4,CASNLGGTVTSGAYEQYF,TGTGCCAGCAACTTGGGTGGGACAGTGACTAGCGGAGCCTACGAGCAGTACTTC
-,few,TRBJ1-1,13,TRBV15,CATSRDFSTEAFF,TGTGCCACCAGCAGAGATTTTAGCACTGAAGCTTTCTTT
-,-,TRBJ1-5,14,TRBV19,CASAGEGGNQPQHF,TGTGCCAGTGCAGGGGAGGGGGGCAATCAGCCCCAGCATTTT
-,-,TRBJ1-5,14,TRBV4-1,CASSQGLFNQPQHF,TGCGCCAGCAGCCAAGGACTTTTCAATCAGCCCCAGCATTTT
TRBD2,-,TRBJ2-3,15,TRBV5-1,CASSIAGDPTDTQYF,TGCGCCAGCAGCATAGCGGGAGACCCCACAGATACGCAGTATTTT
TRBD1,-,TRBJ1-5,16,TRBV19,CASSIGGTVGNQPQHF,TGTGCCAGTAGTATAGGAGGGACAGTGGGGAATCAGCCCCAGCATTTT
-,-,TRBJ1-2,14,TRBV28,CASSLQGFTYGYTF,TGTGCCAGCAGCCTTCAGGGGTTCACCTATGGCTACACCTTC
TRBD1,-,TRBJ1-1,16,TRBV5-4,CASSNTGGPINTEAFF,TGTGCCAGCAGCAATACAGGGGGCCCCATAAACACTGAAGCTTTCTTT
-,-,TRBJ2-5,14,TRBV5-5,CASRQGQIQETQYF,TGTGCCAGCAGACAGGGACAAATCCAAGAGACCCAGTACTTC
TRBD1,-,TRBJ1-2,13,TRBV24-1,CATSETGSYGYTF,TGTGCCACCAGTGAGACAGGGAGCTATGGCTACACCTTC
-,-,TRBJ2-4,16,TRBV4-1,CASSQEPGLAKNIQYF,TGCGCCAGCAGCCAAGAACCAGGACTAGCCAAAAACATTCAGTACTTC
-,-,TRBJ2-5,14,TRBV19,CASSTGTFQETQYF,TGTGCCAGTAGTACCGGGACTTTTCAAGAGACCCAGTACTTC
-,-,TRBJ1-2,15,TRBV10-3,CAISETGMILYGYTF,TGTGCCATCAGTGAGACAGGCATGATTCTCTATGGCTACACCTTC
-,-,TRBJ1-4,13,TRBV15,CATSRDLQGKLFF,TGTGCCACCAGCAGAGACTTACAGGGAAAACTGTTTTTT
-,-,TRBJ2-7,14,TRBV14,CASSQGRTGYEQYF,TGTGCCAGCAGCCAAGGGCGGACGGGATACGAGCAGTACTTC
-,-,TRBJ1-6,13,TRBV2,CASCLDGGSPLHF,TGTGCCAGCTGCCTCGATGGGGGGTCACCCCTCCACTTT
-,-,TRBJ2-1,14,TRBV27,CASSLLADYNEQFF,TGTGCCAGCAGTTTATTAGCGGATTACAATGAGCAGTTCTTC
TRBD1,few,TRBJ2-5,13,TRBV12-3/TRBV12-4,CASSPDRAGTQYF,TGTGCCAGCAGTCCGGACAGGGCCGGGACCCAGTACTTC
-,-,TRBJ2-7,17,TRBV27,CASSLSIPAGAAYEQYF,TGTGCCAGCAGTTTATCGATCCCCGCAGGGGCGGCTTACGAGCAGTACTTC
-,-,TRBJ1-4,12,TRBV6-5,CATQGTVEKLFF,TGTGCCACACAGGGCACGGTTGAAAAACTGTTTTTT
-,-,TRBJ2-7,16,TRBV5-1,CASSLARSTGVYEQYF,TGCGCCAGCAGCTTGGCCCGGTCCACCGGAGTCTACGAGCAGTACTTC
-,-,TRBJ1-1,11,TRBV28,CASIRSTEAFF,TGTGCCAGCATAAGGAGCACTGAAGCTTTCTTT
-,-,TRBJ1-2,12,TRBV19,CASSTTGSGYTF,TGTGCCAGTAGTACCACAGGGTCCGGCTACACCTTC
-,once,TRBJ1-6,17,TRBV28,CASSLERHLGGDSPLHF,TGTGCCAGCAGTTTGGAACGACATCTAGGGGGAGATTCACCCCTCCACTTT
TRBD2,once,TRBJ2-1,15,TRBV7-2,CASSFTSGANNEQFF,TGTGCCAGCAGCTTTACTAGCGGGGCTAACAATGAGCAGTTCTTC
-,-,TRBJ2-1,16,TRBV7-2,CASSRVLGSVVREQFF,TGTGCCAGCAGCCGCGTACTAGGGTCTGTTGTAAGGGAGCAGTTCTTC
-,-,TRBJ1-5,13,TRBV5-8,CASSSGVGQPQHF,TGTGCCAGCAGTTCAGGGGTTGGTCAGCCCCAGCATTTT
TRBD1,once,TRBJ1-4,13,TRBV28,CASRGQVFEKLFF,TGTGCCAGCAGGGGACAGGTCTTTGAAAAACTGTTTTTT
TRBD2,-,TRBJ2-7,15,TRBV4-1,CASSQVIAGAYEQYF,TGCGCCAGCAGCCAAGTGATAGCGGGAGCCTACGAGCAGTACTTC
TRBD1,-,TRBJ1-1,15,TRBV6-5,CASSTGQGAITEAFF,TGTGCCAGCAGTACGGGACAGGGGGCAATAACTGAAGCTTTCTTT
TRBD1,-,TRBJ2-1,15,TRBV2,CASSPDREIVDEQFF,TGTGCCAGCAGTCCTGACAGGGAGATCGTTGATGAGCAGTTCTTC
-,-,TRBJ1-3,15,TRBV7-2,CASSLARDSGNTIYF,TGTGCCAGCAGCTTAGCCCGGGACTCTGGAAACACCATATATTTT
TRBD1,-,TRBJ1-6,19,TRBV20-1,CSASTRLTGGISLNSPLHF,TGCAGTGCTAGTACCAGATTAACAGGGGGCATATCTCTCAATTCACCCCTCCACTTT
-,once,TRBJ1-1,16,TRBV7-9,CASSSKSGVFGTEAFF,TGTGCCAGCAGCTCAAAGTCCGGGGTTTTTGGCACTGAAGCTTTCTTT
-,-,TRBJ1-1,14,TRBV5-1,CASSLDLLGTEAFF,TGCGCCAGCAGCTTGGACCTTCTCGGCACTGAAGCTTTCTTT
-,-,TRBJ2-7,12,TRBV3-1/TRBV3-2,CASSQRLNEQYF,TGTGCCAGCAGCCAGAGACTGAACGAGCAGTACTTC
TRBD2,-,TRBJ2-3,14,TRBV5-1,CASSFGLETDTQYF,TGCGCCAGCAGCTTCGGACTAGAAACAGATACGCAGTATTTT
-,-,TRBJ1-2,10,TRBV12-3/TRBV12-4,CASSYRGYTF,TGTGCCAGCAGTTACAGAGGCTACACCTTC
TRBD1,-,TRBJ2-3,15,TRBV28,CASSSLQGVTDTQYF,TGTGCCAGCAGTTCCCTACAGGGGGTTACGGATACGCAGTATTTT
-,once,TRBJ2-7,15,TRBV11-2,CASSLLAGSTYEQYF,TGTGCCAGCAGCTTATTGGCCGGGAGTACCTACGAGCAGTACTTC
TRBD1,-,TRBJ2-3,13,TRBV28,CASSRTGMDTQYF,TGTGCCAGCAGTCGGACAGGGATGGATACGCAGTATTTT
TRBD2,-,TRBJ2-7,16,TRBV18,CASSPNALAGGYEQYF,TGTGCCAGCTCACCGAACGCGCTAGCGGGAGGATACGAGCAGTACTTC
-,-,TRBJ1-2,16,TRBV4-2,CASSQAPGQGNYGYTF,TGTGCCAGCAGCCAAGCGCCCGGGCAGGGGAACTATGGCTACACCTTC
-,-,TRBJ1-4,14,TRBV11-2,CASSLNGGNEKLFF,TGTGCCAGCAGCTTAAACGGAGGGAATGAAAAACTGTTTTTT
TRBD1,-,TRBJ1-2,16,TRBV4-1,CASSPTPRQGAIGYTF,TGCGCCAGCAGCCCCACTCCCCGACAGGGGGCGATCGGCTACACCTTC
TRBD1,-,TRBJ1-1,13,TRBV7-9,CATDRDLNTEAFF,TGTGCCACTGACAGGGACCTCAACACTGAAGCTTTCTTT
-,-,TRBJ2-7,11,TRBV18,CASSSRDEQYF,TGTGCCAGCTCAAGTCGAGACGAGCAGTACTTC
TRBD1,-,TRBJ2-3,16,TRBV7-9,CASSTRDRGGSDTQYF,TGTGCCAGCAGCACTCGGGACAGGGGAGGCTCAGATACGCAGTATTTT
TRBD1,-,TRBJ2-6,16,TRBV28,CASSLETGVGANVLTF,TGTGCCAGCAGTTTAGAAACAGGGGTCGGGGCCAACGTCCTGACTTTC